The rows below give T cell receptor beta chains drawn from one sample of a study of OX40 agonist ivuxolimab in advanced cancers. Here immunoSEQ multiplex PCR was the method, and the copy in TCRdb shows in-frame clones only, minus some. The sample shows 50,000 to 65,000 clones, 90% to 95% of them seen only once. Sample: CD4+ or CD8+ T cells sorted from blood, taken in a trial of the OX40 agonist ivuxolimab. The source is an adult with an advanced solid tumor such as melanoma, head and neck, liver or kidney cancer. The CDR3 runs from the conserved cysteine through the conserved F or W. D genes are given only for firm matches. Expanded clones get a size class; other rows say once, few or many, or leave the size out.

V gene	clone size	D gene	J gene	CDR3 DNA	CDR3 protein
TRBV5-1	.	TRBD1	TRBJ2-7	TGCGCCAGCAGCCGACAAACATTGACAGGGTATCATGCCTACGAGCAGTACTTC	CASSRQTLTGYHAYEQYF
TRBV7-6	.	.	TRBJ2-7	TGTGCCAGCAGCTTATACGGGGGCGACCTATACGAGCAGTACTTC	CASSLYGGDLYEQYF
TRBV7-3	.	.	TRBJ2-3	TGTGCCAGCAGCTCTACCCGCTCGGATACGCAGTATTTT	CASSSTRSDTQYF
TRBV7-9	.	.	TRBJ1-1	TGTGCCAGCAGCCCACAGGGGAACACTGAAGCTTTCTTT	CASSPQGNTEAFF
TRBV2	once	.	TRBJ2-5	TGTGCCAGCGAGAGAGGGGACCTCTTCCAAGAGACCCAGTACTTC	CASERGDLFQETQYF
TRBV6-1	.	.	TRBJ2-1	TGTGCCAGCAGTGAACCAGTTAGCTCCTACAATGAGCAGTTCTTC	CASSEPVSSYNEQFF
TRBV5-1	.	TRBD1	TRBJ2-5	TGCGCCAGCAGCGGCCCGACTGGGACAGGGGCTCGAAAGTACCAAGAGACCCAGTACTTC	CASSGPTGTGARKYQETQYF
TRBV5-1	once	TRBD2	TRBJ2-1	TGCGCCAGCAGCTTGGCGCGTGCTAGCGGGGGAACGGGTGAGCAGTTCTTC	CASSLARASGGTGEQFF
TRBV10-1	.	TRBD2	TRBJ2-3	TGCGCCAGCAAGCGACTAGCGGGGGTTACAGATACGCAGTATTTT	CASKRLAGVTDTQYF
TRBV7-9	few	TRBD2	TRBJ2-5	TGTGCCAGCAGCTTAGAACGGAGACTAGCGGGAGCTCTAGAGACCCAGTACTTC	CASSLERRLAGALETQYF
TRBV7-3	.	.	TRBJ2-1	TGTGCCAGCAGCTTAACAGGACCGAATAACAATGAGCAGTTCTTC	CASSLTGPNNNEQFF
TRBV19	.	.	TRBJ2-7	TGTGCCAGTAGTCAGGACATCTCCTACGAGCAGTACTTC	CASSQDISYEQYF
TRBV2	few	.	TRBJ1-5	TGTGCCAGCAGTGAAGAGTCAGGGGCCGATCAGCCCCAGCATTTT	CASSEESGADQPQHF
TRBV7-6	.	.	TRBJ1-2	TGTGCCAGCAGCTCCTTCGGGGGGGCGAACTATGGCTACACCTTC	CASSSFGGANYGYTF
TRBV2	.	TRBD1	TRBJ2-1	TGTGCCAGCAGTGGAAGCCGGGACAGGGTGAAGAATGAGCAGTTCTTC	CASSGSRDRVKNEQFF
TRBV27	.	TRBD1	TRBJ1-1	TGTGCCAGCAGTATCGGACAGGGGGGAACTGAAGCTTTCTTT	CASSIGQGGTEAFF
TRBV7-6	.	TRBD2	TRBJ2-7	TGTGCCAGCAGCTTAAAGGCTGCGGGGGGCGGCTACGAGCAGTACTTC	CASSLKAAGGGYEQYF